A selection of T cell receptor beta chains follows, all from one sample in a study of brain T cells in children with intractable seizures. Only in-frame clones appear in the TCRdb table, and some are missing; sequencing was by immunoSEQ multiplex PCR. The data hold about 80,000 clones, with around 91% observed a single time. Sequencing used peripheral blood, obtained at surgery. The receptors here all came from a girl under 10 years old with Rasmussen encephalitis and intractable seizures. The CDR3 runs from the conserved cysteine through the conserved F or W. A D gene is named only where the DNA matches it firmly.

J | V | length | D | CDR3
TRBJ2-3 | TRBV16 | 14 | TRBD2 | CASSHWTSADTQYF
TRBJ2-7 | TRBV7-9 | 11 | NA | CASSPQHEQYF
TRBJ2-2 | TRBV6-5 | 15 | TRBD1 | CASRARGPNTGELFF
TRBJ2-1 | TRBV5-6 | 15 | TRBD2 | CASSLGLAGGHEQFF
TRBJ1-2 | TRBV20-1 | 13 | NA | CSASGTNNYGYTF
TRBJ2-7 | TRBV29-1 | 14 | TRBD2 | CSVAASGGIGEQYF
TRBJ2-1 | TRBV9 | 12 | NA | CASSVGGFEQFF
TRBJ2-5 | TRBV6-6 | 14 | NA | CASTLGRGIETQYF
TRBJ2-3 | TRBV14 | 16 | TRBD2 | CASSSFTGGVTDTQYF
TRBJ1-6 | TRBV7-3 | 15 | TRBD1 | CASSLEGQGNSPLHF
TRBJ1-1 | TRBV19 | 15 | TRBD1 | CASSGPGQGNTEAFF
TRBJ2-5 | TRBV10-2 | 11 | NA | CASSEQSTQYF
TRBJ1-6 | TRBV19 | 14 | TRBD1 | CASSLDRINSPLHF
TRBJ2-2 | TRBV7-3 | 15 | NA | CASSLPGDNTGELFF
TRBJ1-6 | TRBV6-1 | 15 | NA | CASSEIVSLNSPLHF
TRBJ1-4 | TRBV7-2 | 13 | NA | CASSSYGEEKLFF
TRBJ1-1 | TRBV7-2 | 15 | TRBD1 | CASSFPGTGDTEAFF
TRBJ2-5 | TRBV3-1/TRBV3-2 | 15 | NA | CASSQGRLGVGTQYF
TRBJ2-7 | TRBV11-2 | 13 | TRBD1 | CASGRDRGYEQYF
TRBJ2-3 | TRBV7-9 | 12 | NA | CASSLVADTQYF
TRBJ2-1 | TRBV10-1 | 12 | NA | CASSLSSGEQFF
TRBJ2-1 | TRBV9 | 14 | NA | CASSTHPDNGEQFF
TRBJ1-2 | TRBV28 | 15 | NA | CASSLQGIPVYGYTF
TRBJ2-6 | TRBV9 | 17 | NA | CASSFAWYKYGANVLTF
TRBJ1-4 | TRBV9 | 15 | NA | CASSVGTSTNEKLFF
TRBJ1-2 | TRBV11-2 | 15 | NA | CASSLDLTANYGYTF
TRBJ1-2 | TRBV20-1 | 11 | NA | CSANGNYGYTF
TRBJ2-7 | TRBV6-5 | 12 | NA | CASVSGTYEQYF
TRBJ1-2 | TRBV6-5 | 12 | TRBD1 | CASSTGGRSYTF
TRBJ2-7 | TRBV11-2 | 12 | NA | CASSREGNEQYF
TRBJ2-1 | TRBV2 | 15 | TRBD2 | CASSWTSGGVNEQFF
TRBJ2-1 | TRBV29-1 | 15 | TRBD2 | CSVEGRWEGQNEQFF
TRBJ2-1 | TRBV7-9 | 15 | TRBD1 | CASTMRTGPYNEQFF
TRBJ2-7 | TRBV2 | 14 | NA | CASRFGLSAYEQYF
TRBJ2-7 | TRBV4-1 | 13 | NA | CASSQVEQNEQYF
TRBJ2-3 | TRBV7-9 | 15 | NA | CASSPAVGGTDTQYF
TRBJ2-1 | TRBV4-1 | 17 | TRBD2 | CASSPRTSGESYNEQFF
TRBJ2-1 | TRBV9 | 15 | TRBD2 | CASSVGAGVFNEQFF
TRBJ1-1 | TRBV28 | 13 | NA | CASQQGGVTEAFF
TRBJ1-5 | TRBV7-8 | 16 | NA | CASSLARISGNQPQHF
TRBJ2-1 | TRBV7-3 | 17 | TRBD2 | CASSLMGGLAGSSEQFF
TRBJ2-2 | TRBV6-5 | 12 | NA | CASRHNTGELFF
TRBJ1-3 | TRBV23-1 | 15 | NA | CASSLDPWTGNTIYF
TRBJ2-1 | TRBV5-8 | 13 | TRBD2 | CASSFPGGNEQFF
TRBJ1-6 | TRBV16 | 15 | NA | CASARKRDHNSPLHF
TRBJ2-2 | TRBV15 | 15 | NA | CATSRDLVSTGELFF
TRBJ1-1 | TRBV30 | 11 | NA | CAWSVGPEAFF
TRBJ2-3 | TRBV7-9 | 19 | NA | CASSLALRTSPTVSDTQYF
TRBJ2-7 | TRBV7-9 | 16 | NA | CASSPNGADHSYEQYF
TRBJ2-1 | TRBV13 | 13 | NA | CASSLRDTNEQFF
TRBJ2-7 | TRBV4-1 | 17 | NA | CASSQETRTGLSYEQYF
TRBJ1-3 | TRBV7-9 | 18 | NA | CASSLKPNAVYSGNTIYF
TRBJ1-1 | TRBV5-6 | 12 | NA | CASSLNRAEAFF
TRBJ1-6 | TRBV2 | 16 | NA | CASSEVGGLDNSPLHF
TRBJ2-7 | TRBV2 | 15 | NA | CASSEKVGGPYEQYF
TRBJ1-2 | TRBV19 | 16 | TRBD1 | CASSIETGHFNYGYTF
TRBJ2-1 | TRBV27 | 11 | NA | CASSDYYEQFF
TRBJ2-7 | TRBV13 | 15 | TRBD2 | CASSLLKRESHEQYF